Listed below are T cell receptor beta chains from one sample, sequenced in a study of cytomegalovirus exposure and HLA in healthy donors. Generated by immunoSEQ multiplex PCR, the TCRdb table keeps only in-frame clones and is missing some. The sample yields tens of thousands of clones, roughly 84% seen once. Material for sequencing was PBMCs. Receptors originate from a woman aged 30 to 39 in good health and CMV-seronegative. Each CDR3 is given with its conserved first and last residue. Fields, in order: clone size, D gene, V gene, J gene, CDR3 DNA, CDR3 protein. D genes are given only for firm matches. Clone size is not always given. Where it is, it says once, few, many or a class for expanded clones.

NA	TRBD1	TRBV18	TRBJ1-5	TGTGCCAGCTCACCTCGACCAGGGACAGGGGATCAGCCCCAGCATTTT	CASSPRPGTGDQPQHF
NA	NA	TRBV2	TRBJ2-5	TGTGCCAGCAGTACACGACTCGCCCAGTACTTC	CASSTRLAQYF
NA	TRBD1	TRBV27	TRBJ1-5	TGTGCCAGCAGTTCATACAGGGGTAGCAATCAGCCCCAGCATTTT	CASSSYRGSNQPQHF
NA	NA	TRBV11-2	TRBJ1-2	TGTGCCAGCAGTCCACAGGGCGGCTATGGCTACACCTTC	CASSPQGGYGYTF
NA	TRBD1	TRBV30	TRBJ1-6	TGTGCCTGGAGTGTAGGACAGGGGTATAATTCACCCCTCCACTTT	CAWSVGQGYNSPLHF
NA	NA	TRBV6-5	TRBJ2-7	TGTGCCAGCAGTTACTCGACAGCAACCTACGAGCAGTACTTC	CASSYSTATYEQYF
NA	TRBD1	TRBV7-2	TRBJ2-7	TGTGCCAGCAGCCCAGGACAGGGGATCTCCTACGAGCAGTACTTC	CASSPGQGISYEQYF
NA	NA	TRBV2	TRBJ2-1	TGTGCCAGCAGTGACTTAGGGAGAGATGTGTTCTTC	CASSDLGRDVFF
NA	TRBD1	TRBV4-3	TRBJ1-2	TGCGCCAGCAGCCAAGCTGGGACAGCTTTGAGCTATGGCTACACCTTC	CASSQAGTALSYGYTF
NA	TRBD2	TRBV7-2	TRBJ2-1	TGTGCCAGCAGTCCGGGGGGACTCAGGTACAATGAGCAGTTCTTC	CASSPGGLRYNEQFF
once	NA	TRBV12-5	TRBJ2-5	TGTGCTAGTGGTTCCGCGGGGGCGCGGGAGACCCAGTACTTC	CASGSAGARETQYF
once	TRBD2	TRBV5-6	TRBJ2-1	TGTGCCAGCAGCTTGGAACTAGCGACAAACAATGAGCAGTTCTTC	CASSLELATNNEQFF
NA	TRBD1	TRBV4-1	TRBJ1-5	TGCGCCAGCAGCCCATATACAGGGGTTCGGAATCAGCCCCAGCATTTT	CASSPYTGVRNQPQHF
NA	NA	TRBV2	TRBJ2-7	TGTGCCAGCGAGCCTTCCCTCCGACTGACGAGGCCCCCCAGCGAGCAGTACTTC	CASEPSLRLTRPPSEQYF
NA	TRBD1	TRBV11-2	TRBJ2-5	TGTGCCAGCAGCTTATCGCAGGGGGCCCGAGAGACCCAGTACTTC	CASSLSQGARETQYF
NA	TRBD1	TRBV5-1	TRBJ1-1	TGCGCCAGCAGCTGGCTGGGACAGGGGGTTGGTGAAGCTTTCTTT	CASSWLGQGVGEAFF
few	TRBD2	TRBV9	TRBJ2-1	TGTGCCAGCAGCGAATTGTTAGCGGGAGGTTACAATGAGCAGTTCTTC	CASSELLAGGYNEQFF
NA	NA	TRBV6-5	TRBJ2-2	TGTGCCAGCACCCGTAACACCGGGGAGCTGTTTTTT	CASTRNTGELFF
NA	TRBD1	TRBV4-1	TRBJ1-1	TGCGCCAGCAGCCAAGATAAACAACAGGGGATTGCTGAAGCTTTCTTT	CASSQDKQQGIAEAFF
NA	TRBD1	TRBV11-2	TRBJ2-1	TGTGCCAGCAGCCAGGGGGCGGGGCTAGCTACGAATGAGCAGTTCTTC	CASSQGAGLATNEQFF
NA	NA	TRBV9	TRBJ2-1	TGTGCCAGCAGCGTAGGCAGGGGATACAATGAGCAGTTCTTC	CASSVGRGYNEQFF
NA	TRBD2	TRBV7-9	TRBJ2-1	TGTGCCAGCAGCTTAGGGAACCGGGGGGGCCCCAGCTATGAGCAGTTCTTC	CASSLGNRGGPSYEQFF
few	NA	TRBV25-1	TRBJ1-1	TGTGCCAGCAGTGAATCCAGGAACACTGAAGCTTTCTTT	CASSESRNTEAFF
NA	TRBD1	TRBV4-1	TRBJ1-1	TGCGCCAGCAGCCAAGAAGGGGGCGGAGGGACAGAAGCTTTCTTT	CASSQEGGGGTEAFF
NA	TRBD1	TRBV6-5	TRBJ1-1	TGTGCCAGCAGTTACTCCGACAGGGGGCGCGGAGCTTTCTTT	CASSYSDRGRGAFF
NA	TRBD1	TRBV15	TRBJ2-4	TGTGCCACCAGCAGAGATTATGGACAGGGAAAAAACATTCAGTACTTC	CATSRDYGQGKNIQYF
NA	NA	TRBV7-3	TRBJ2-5	TGTGCCAGCAGCTCGGACATCAAGGAGACCCAGTACTTC	CASSSDIKETQYF